These 18 T cell receptor beta chains share one sample of origin, sequenced in a study of cytomegalovirus exposure and HLA in healthy donors. Vbeta (60) and Jbeta (13) primers were used in the PCR. The method was immunoSEQ multiplex PCR; TCRdb's version includes in-frame clones alone and lacks a portion of them. The profile shows some 110,000 clones, roughly 9.1% of them singletons. The sample taken for sequencing was PBMCs. Source of these receptors: a man aged 35-49 years in good health and CMV-seropositive.

This clone was seen more than once but under ten times. This chain links TRBV29-1 with TRBJ1-5; D is undetermined. The V and J ends lost 7 bases and 5 bases respectively, with 15 bases between them. The CDR3 is 13 amino acids. Germline CDR1 SQVTM, CDR2 ANQGSEA. The CDR3 DNA sequence: TGCAGCGAATACGGAGGAGGGCATCAGCCCCAGCATTTT. Protein product: CSEYGGGHQPQHF.

Relative to its sample, this clone is medium-sized (0.01 to 0.1%). The chain couples TRBV7-6 to TRBJ1-1; 8 nucleotides align to TRBD1. This CDR3 has 13 residues. Per germline, CDR1 SGHVS and CDR2 FNYEAQ. The J segment lost 3 bases and the V segment lost 3 bases, leaving 0 bases of the junction unmatched. CDR3 loop: CASSLTGDTEAFF. The DNA of the CDR3 is TGTGCCAGCAGCTTGACAGGGGACACTGAAGCTTTCTTT.

The gene calls are TRBV5-6 and TRBJ1-3, with D uncertain. V was pared by 3 bases and J by 0 bases, with 13 bases between. The length of the CDR3 is 16 residues. Germline lookup yields CDR1 SGHDT and CDR2 YYEEEE. This chain's CDR3 is CASSYTVLSSGNTIYF. CDR3 nucleotides: TGTGCCAGCAGCTATACGGTATTGAGCTCTGGAAACACCATATATTTT. The variable domain in full, completed from reference TRBV5-6 and TRBJ1-3, reads DAGVTQSPTHLIKTRGQQVTLRCSPKSGHDTVSWYQQALGQGPQFIFQYYEEEERQRGNFPDRFSGHQFPNYSSELNVNALLLGDSALYLCASSYTVLSSGNTIYFGEGSWLTVV.

The sample holds one count of this clone. This chain connects TRBV11-2 to TRBJ1-2; TRBD1 aligns across 8 bases. CDR1 is SGHAT, CDR2 FQNNGV, per germline. J was trimmed by 4 bases and V by 5 bases; bases with no gene match: 9. The CDR3 loop spans 15 amino acids. In DNA, the CDR3 is TGTGCCAGCAGCGGGCGGACAGGGTTAGCCTATGGCTACACCTTC. As protein: CASSGRTGLAYGYTF.

This clone turned up a few times. The chain links TRBV27 to TRBJ2-4; a possible D gene is TRBD2 (5 bases). The CDR3 extends over 15 amino acids. V shed 8 bases and J shed 0 bases, with 14 bases lying between them. Germline loops: CDR1 MNHEY, CDR2 SMNVEV (reference sequence). The CDR3 loop is CASWKAAVAKNIQYF. The CDR3 DNA follows: TGTGCCAGCTGGAAAGCGGCAGTAGCCAAAAACATTCAGTACTTC.

This rearrangement joins TRBV7-2 to TRBJ2-7, with 8 bases matching TRBD1. The CDR3 spans 15 residues. J lost 3 bases, V lost 2 bases, and 6 bases had no gene match. Germline assignment: CDR1 SGHTA and CDR2 FQGNSA. DNA of the CDR3: TGTGCCAGCAGCTTATCAACCGGGACAGGCTACGAGCAGTACTTC. It encodes CASSLSTGTGYEQYF.

This clone was observed a handful of times. The chain combines TRBV19 with TRBJ2-2; D is unclear. Per the germline V gene, CDR1 is LNHDA and CDR2 is SQIVND (reference sequence). The CDR3 runs to 15 residues. The ends were cut back, 1 base at V and 0 bases at J, with 6 bases in the middle. DNA for the CDR3: TGTGCCAGTAGTATAGCAACAGCGAACACCGGGGAGCTGTTTTTT. Protein product: CASSIATANTGELFF.

This clone has only a few counts. The genes are TRBV7-3 and TRBJ1-1; 7 positions agree with TRBD1. Losses at the gene ends were 4 bases for V and 5 bases for J; bases not matched to a gene: 10. Germline V gives CDR1 SGHTA, CDR2 FQGTGA. The CDR3 length is 15 residues. CDR3 coding DNA: TGTGCCAGCAGCTCAATGACAGGGCTGGGGACTGAAGCTTTCTTT. It is translated as CASSSMTGLGTEAFF.

The V call is TRBV5-1, the J call TRBJ2-3; 11 nucleotides align to TRBD2. The CDR3 is made up of 15 amino acids. V was clipped by 4 bases and J by 4 bases; unmatched bases: 5. Germline V gene sequence: CDR1 SGHRS, CDR2 YFSETQ. CDR3 region: CASSGVAGGADTQYF. Here the CDR3 DNA reads TGCGCCAGCAGCGGAGTAGCGGGAGGGGCAGATACGCAGTATTTT.

The V and J genes are TRBV4-3 and TRBJ2-2, with D unresolved. This CDR3 is 15 amino acids long. Trimming took 1 base from V and 4 from J, leaving 10 bases between them. Germline values: CDR1 LGHNA, CDR2 YSLEER. CDR3 DNA sequence: TGCGCCAGCAGCCAAGTGACACACCCCACCGGGGAGCTGTTTTTT. Encoded protein: CASSQVTHPTGELFF.

This clone was picked up a small number of times. The CDR3 sequence is CASSERWGWETQYF. CDR3 DNA: TGTGCCAGCAGTGAAAGGTGGGGCTGGGAGACCCAGTACTTC. The chain recombines TRBV2 with TRBJ2-5; a weak D match, TRBD1 (5 bases). V was shortened by 2 bases and J by 5 bases, with 12 bases between the two germline ends. This CDR3 is 14 amino acids long. Germline CDR1 reads SNHLY; CDR2 reads FYNNEI.

This clone has only a few counts. J is TRBJ2-2 and V is TRBV9, with 7 bases lining up with TRBD2. The CDR3 is made up of 16 amino acids. With 4 bases clipped from V and 0 bases from J, the junction kept 6 bases outside the gene matches. The germline gives CDR1 SGDLS, CDR2 YYNGEE. The CDR3 reads CASSITSEPNTGELFF. The CDR3 DNA reads as TGTGCCAGCAGCATAACTAGCGAACCGAACACCGGGGAGCTGTTTTTT.

V gene TRBV15 combines with J gene TRBJ2-7; 12 positions agree with TRBD2. This CDR3 region has 15 residues. After removal of 5 bases from V and 3 bases from J, the junction contained 5 bases not matched to a gene. Per the germline V gene, CDR1 is LNHNV and CDR2 is YYDKDF (reference sequence). The CDR3: CATSAELAGGYEQYF. CDR3 nucleotide sequence: TGTGCCACCAGCGCCGAACTAGCGGGAGGCTACGAGCAGTACTTC.

This clone occurred a few times. The chain joins TRBV19 to TRBJ1-5, with 11 bases fitting TRBD1. V was pared by 6 bases and J by 3 bases, with 7 bases of the junction left unmatched. Germline lookup yields CDR1 LNHDA and CDR2 SQIVND (reference sequence). The CDR3 is made up of 16 amino acids. The CDR3 DNA reads as TGTGCCAGTAGCCCCGGGACAGGGGGGTTCAATCAGCCCCAGCATTTT. Its protein is CASSPGTGGFNQPQHF.

V gene TRBV23-1 combines with J gene TRBJ1-1; no clear D. TRBV23-1 is an open reading frame, and its role is uncertain. V dropped 4 bases and J dropped 3 bases, with 15 bases sitting between them. This CDR3 is built from 15 residues. The CDR3 bases are TGCGCCAGCAGTCCAACTAGGCCCATGGACACTGAAGCTTTCTTT. It encodes CASSPTRPMDTEAFF.

The chain combines TRBV10-3 with TRBJ2-1, with D perhaps TRBD1 (6 bases). This CDR3 is 17 amino acids long. Deletions cut 0 bases from V and 5 bases from J, with 17 bases between. Germline CDR1 and CDR2: ENHRY and SYGVKD. CDR3 DNA sequence: TGTGCCATCAGTGAGTCAAGGGGGATGGCACGGGACAATGAGCAGTTCTTC. Its protein product is CAISESRGMARDNEQFF.

This chain uses TRBV29-1 with TRBJ2-1, with 10 positions matching TRBD1. There are 10 residues in the CDR3. J was trimmed by 14 bases and V by 6 bases; bases with no gene match: 4. Germline V lookup: CDR1 SQVTM, CDR2 ANQGSEA. In DNA form, the CDR3 reads TGCAGCGTCGGGACAGGGGATAAGTTCTTC. This encodes CSVGTGDKFF.

V and J are TRBV5-4 and TRBJ1-1; weak D call: TRBD1 (5 bases). V lost 1 base, J lost 3 bases, and 22 bases lay in between. From germline, CDR1 is SGHNT and CDR2 YYREEE (reference sequence). The length of the CDR3 is 18 residues. CDR3 bases: TGTGCCAGCAGCTTGTTCGCTCTAGACAGCCACCTTGACACTGAAGCTTTCTTT. It is translated as CASSLFALDSHLDTEAFF.